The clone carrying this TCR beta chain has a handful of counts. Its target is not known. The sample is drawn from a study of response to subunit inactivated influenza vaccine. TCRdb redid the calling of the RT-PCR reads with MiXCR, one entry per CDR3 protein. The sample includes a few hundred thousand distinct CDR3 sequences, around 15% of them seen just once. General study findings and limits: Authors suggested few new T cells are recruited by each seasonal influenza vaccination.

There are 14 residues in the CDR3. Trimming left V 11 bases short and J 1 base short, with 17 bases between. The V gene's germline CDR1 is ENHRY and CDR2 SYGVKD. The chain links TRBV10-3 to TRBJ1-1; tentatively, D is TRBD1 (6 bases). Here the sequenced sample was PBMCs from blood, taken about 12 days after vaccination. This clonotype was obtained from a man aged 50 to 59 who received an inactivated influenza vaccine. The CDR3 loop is CAAKNRVENTEAFF. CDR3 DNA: TGTGCCGCGAAAAACAGGGTTGAGAACACTGAAGCTTTCTTT.